Following are 2 T cell receptor beta chains from one sample sequenced in a study of T-cell memory formation after mild COVID-19. TCRdb recomputed calls from the 5' RACE reads with MiXCR, one row per CDR3 protein. The sample holds some 300,000 distinct CDR3 sequences, 15% to 20% seen once. The sample comprised PBMCs or a T cell subset sorted from them (not recorded which). The receptors were sampled from a young man who had mild COVID-19 (a few samples of this study predate the infection). Cell type and time point are not known.

The chain has TRBV4-3 and TRBJ1-2, with a weak D call TRBD1 (6 bases). Deletions cut 0 bases from V and 6 bases from J, with 17 bases between. There are 16 residues in the CDR3. Looked up from germline, CDR1 is LGHNA and CDR2 is YSLEER. CDR3 sequence reads: CASSQDLGGLPNGYTF. CDR3 DNA: TGCGCCAGCAGCCAAGATCTGGGGGGGCTTCCAAATGGCTACACCTTC.

This clonotype turned up a few times. The chain employs TRBV18 and TRBJ2-7, with TRBD2 as a possible D gene (5 bases). The germline V gene encodes CDR1 KGHSH and CDR2 LQKENI. There are 12 residues in the CDR3. V shed 2 bases and J shed 7 bases, with 9 bases lying between them. CDR3 in DNA: TGTGCCAGCTCACCAGGACTTCGGGAGCAGTACTTC. Amino acid sequence: CASSPGLREQYF. Looking up the rest from reference TRBV18 and TRBJ2-7 gives the full variable domain: NAGVMQNPRHLVRRRGQEARLRCSPMKGHSHVYWYRQLPEEGLKFMVYLQKENIIDESGMPKERFSAEFPKEGPSILRIQQVVRGDSAAYFCASSPGLREQYFGPGTRLTVT.